The 8 T cell receptor beta chains reported below all come from one sample, sequenced in a study of T cell responses to AZD1222 COVID-19 vaccine. The protocol was immunoSEQ multiplex PCR, while the TCRdb copy is restricted to in-frame clones and leaves out a portion. Here the sample spans fewer than 200,000 clones, around 85% being singletons. This material consisted of peripheral blood, taken 28 days after the second AZD1222 dose. The receptors here all came from an adult who received the AZD1222 COVID-19 vaccine.

V is TRBV7-6 and J is TRBJ1-1; D is unclear. This CDR3 is 16 amino acids long. Germline V gives CDR1 SGHVS, CDR2 FNYEAQ. Deletions cut 1 base from V and 0 bases from J, with 12 bases between. CDR3 loop: CASSLGQPLMNTEAFF. CDR3 coding DNA: TGTGCCAGCAGCTTAGGGCAGCCTCTAATGAACACTGAAGCTTTCTTT.

The rearrangement uses TRBV7-9 and TRBJ1-4, with D possibly being TRBD1 (6 bases). The germline V gene has CDR1 SEHNR and CDR2 FQNEAQ (reference sequence). The CDR3 extends over 15 amino acids. Between the trimmed V and J ends, which lost 5 bases and 11 bases, there was a span of 21 bases. CDR3 DNA sequence: TGTGCCAGCAGCCCACGACAGGAATCGTGGGGCAAACTGTTTTTT. Translation: CASSPRQESWGKLFF.

This clone was recorded once. This rearrangement joins TRBV27 to TRBJ1-4; D not resolved. This CDR3 has 14 residues. V lost 4 bases and J lost 8, with 14 bases in between. Germline CDR1 reads MNHEY; CDR2 reads SMNVEV (reference sequence). CDR3 coding DNA: TGTGCCAGCAGTTCCGGACTGCGCTTGGAAAAACTGTTTTTT. It encodes CASSSGLRLEKLFF.

This chain links TRBV4-3 with TRBJ1-3, with TRBD1 matching over 10 bases. This CDR3 has 16 residues. The germline CDR1 and CDR2 sequences are LGHNA and YSLEER. The V and J ends lost 4 bases and 2 bases, in that order; junction bases with no gene match: 5. The CDR3 nucleotides read TGCGCCAGCAGCCCCGGTGGGACAGGGGCTGGAAACACCATATATTTT. Translating it yields CASSPGGTGAGNTIYF.

The V gene is TRBV9, the J gene TRBJ2-1; 7 bases are shared with TRBD2. In germline, CDR1 is SGDLS, CDR2 YYNGEE. The CDR3 runs to 13 residues. Trimming removed 0 bases from V and 9 bases from J; junction bases left unmatched: 3. In nucleotides, the CDR3 is TGTGCCAGCAGCGTAGGGGGAGGGCCTGAGCAGTTCTTC. Its protein product is CASSVGGGPEQFF.

The chain recombines TRBV7-6 with TRBJ2-3, with 13 bases lining up with TRBD2. The germline CDR1 and CDR2 sequences are SGHVS and FNYEAQ. V lost 5 bases to trimming and J lost 5 bases; unmatched junction nucleotides: 7. The CDR3 loop spans 16 amino acids. The CDR3 nucleotides are TGTGCCAGCAGCGAGATTAGGACTAGCGGGGGAGATACGCAGTATTTT. Its translation: CASSEIRTSGGDTQYF.

This chain uses TRBV5-4 with TRBJ2-5, with 9 bases that match TRBD2. Trimming took 1 base from V and 4 from J; bases not matched to a gene: 5. The germline CDR1 and CDR2 sequences are SGHNT and YYREEE (reference sequence). The CDR3 totals 15 residues. The CDR3: CASSLQLAGGETQYF. The CDR3 DNA is TGTGCCAGCAGCTTGCAACTAGCGGGCGGAGAGACCCAGTACTTC.

This chain connects TRBV27 to TRBJ2-5; 12 nucleotides agree with TRBD2. This CDR3 comprises 14 residues. Looked up from germline, CDR1 is MNHEY and CDR2 is SMNVEV (reference sequence). V trimming: 10 bases; J trimming: 7 bases; junction bases outside the gene matches: 10. CDR3 in DNA: TGTGCCACTACTAGCGGGGGGTCTGGGGGGACCCAGTACTTC. This translates into CATTSGGSGGTQYF.